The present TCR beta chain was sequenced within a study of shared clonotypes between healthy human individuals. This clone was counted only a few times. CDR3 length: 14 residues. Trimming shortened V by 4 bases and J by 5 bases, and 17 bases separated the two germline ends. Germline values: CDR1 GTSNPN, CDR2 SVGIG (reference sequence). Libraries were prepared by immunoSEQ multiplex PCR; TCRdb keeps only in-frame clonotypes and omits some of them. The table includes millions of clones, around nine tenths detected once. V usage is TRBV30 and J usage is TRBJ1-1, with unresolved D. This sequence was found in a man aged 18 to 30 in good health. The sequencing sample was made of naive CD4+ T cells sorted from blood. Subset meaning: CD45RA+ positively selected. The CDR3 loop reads CAWTRVLPITEAFF. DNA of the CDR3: TGTGCCTGGACCCGCGTGCTCCCAATTACTGAAGCTTTCTTT.